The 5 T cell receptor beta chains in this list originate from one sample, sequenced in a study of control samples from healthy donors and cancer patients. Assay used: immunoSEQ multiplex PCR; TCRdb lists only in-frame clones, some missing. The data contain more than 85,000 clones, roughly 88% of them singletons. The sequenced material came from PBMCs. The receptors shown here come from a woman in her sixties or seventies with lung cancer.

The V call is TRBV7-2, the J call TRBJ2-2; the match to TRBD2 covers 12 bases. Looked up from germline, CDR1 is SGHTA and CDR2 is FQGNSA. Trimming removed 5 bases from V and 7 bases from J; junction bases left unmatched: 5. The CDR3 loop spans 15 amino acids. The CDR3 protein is CASSPGLAGHGELFF. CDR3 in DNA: TGTGCCAGCAGCCCGGGACTAGCGGGCCACGGGGAGCTGTTTTTT.

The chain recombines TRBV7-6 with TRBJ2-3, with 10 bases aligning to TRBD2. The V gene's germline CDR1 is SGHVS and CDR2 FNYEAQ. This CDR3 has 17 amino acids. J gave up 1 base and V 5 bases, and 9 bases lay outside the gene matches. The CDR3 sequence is CASSRGRLAGGTDTQYF. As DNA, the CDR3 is TGTGCCAGCAGCCGAGGACGGCTAGCGGGGGGCACAGATACGCAGTATTTT.

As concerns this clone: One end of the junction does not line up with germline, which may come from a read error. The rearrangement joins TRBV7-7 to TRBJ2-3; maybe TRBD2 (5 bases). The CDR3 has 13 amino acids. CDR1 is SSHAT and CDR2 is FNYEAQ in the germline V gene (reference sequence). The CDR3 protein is CASSSGVTDTQYF. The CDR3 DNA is TGTGCTAGCAGCTCCGGGGTTACAGATACGCAGTATTTT.

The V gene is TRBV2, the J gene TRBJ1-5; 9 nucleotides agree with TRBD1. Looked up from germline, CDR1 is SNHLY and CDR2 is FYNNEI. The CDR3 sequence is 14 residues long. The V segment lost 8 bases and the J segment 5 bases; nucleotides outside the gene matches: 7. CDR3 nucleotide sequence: TGTGCCAGCGGACCGGGACAGGGCCATCAGCCCCAGCATTTT. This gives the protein CASGPGQGHQPQHF.

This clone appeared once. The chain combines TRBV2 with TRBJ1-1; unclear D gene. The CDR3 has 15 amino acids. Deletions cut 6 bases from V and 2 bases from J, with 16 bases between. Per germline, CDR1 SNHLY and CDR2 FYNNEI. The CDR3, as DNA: TGTGCCAGCAGCGCTCTGTTGGCGGATAACACTGAAGCTTTCTTT. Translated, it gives CASSALLADNTEAFF.